The 10 T cell receptor beta chains given below trace back to one sample, sequenced in a study of Ad26.COV2.S vaccination and SARS-CoV-2 variants. The protocol was immunoSEQ multiplex PCR, while the TCRdb copy is restricted to in-frame clones and leaves out a portion. The table shows about 480,000 clones, with approximately 90% occurring only once. Noted treatment: around 19 received Ad26.COV2.S at low or high dose, single or two shots; about 5 received placebo; per-sample allocation not given. Samples analyzed were those drawn on day 63 after the first vaccine or placebo injection. The sample consisted of peripheral blood, taken in a trial of Ad26.COV2.S vaccine versus placebo. The receptor source for this set is a person aged 18-60 years who received the Ad26.COV2.S COVID-19 vaccine or a placebo.

Comments on this clone: The sample contains more than one DNA sequence encoding this CDR3. V is TRBV30 and J is TRBJ1-1; no firm D call. Looked up from germline, CDR1 is GTSNPN and CDR2 is SVGIG (reference sequence). The ends were cut back, 4 bases at V and 0 bases at J, with 3 bases in the middle. This CDR3 spans 11 amino acids. The CDR3 DNA follows: TGTGCCTGGACAGTGAACACTGAAGCTTTCTTT. Translation: CAWTVNTEAFF.

J is TRBJ2-5 and V is TRBV10-3, with D perhaps matching TRBD1 or TRBD2 (5 bases each). This CDR3 spans 14 amino acids. Trimming cost V 6 bases and J 7 bases, with 18 bases left between them. CDR1 is ENHRY and CDR2 is SYGVKD in the germline V gene. CDR3 bases: TGTGCCATCAGGACAGACGGGGCGTTGGGGACCCAGTACTTC. It codes for CAIRTDGALGTQYF.

This chain uses TRBV9 with TRBJ2-1; 9 positions match TRBD2. The germline gives CDR1 SGDLS, CDR2 YYNGEE. The CDR3 sequence is 15 residues long. Trimming took 1 base from V and 2 from J; bases not matched to a gene: 1. DNA for the CDR3: TGTGCCAGCAGCGTACTAGCGGGAACCTACAATGAGCAGTTCTTC. This codes for CASSVLAGTYNEQFF.

The chain has TRBV28 and TRBJ2-7, with D possibly being TRBD1 or TRBD2 (5 bases each). The CDR3 is made up of 15 amino acids. Per the germline V gene, CDR1 is MDHEN and CDR2 is SYDVKM. With 7 bases removed from V and 6 bases from J, the gap between germline ends came to 22 bases. The CDR3 spells CASTPGLPAYREQYF. In DNA, the CDR3 is TGTGCCAGCACCCCGGGGCTCCCCGCCTATCGCGAGCAGTACTTC. Together with reference TRBV28 and TRBJ2-7, the CDR3 gives the full variable domain: DVKVTQSSRYLVKRTGEKVFLECVQDMDHENMFWYRQDPGLGLRLIYFSYDVKMKEKGDIPEGYSVSREKKERFSLILESASTNQTSMYLCASTPGLPAYREQYFGPGTRLTVT.

This chain joins TRBV5-1 and TRBJ1-2, with 10 bases that match TRBD1. Germline CDR1 is SGHRS and CDR2 is YFSETQ. The CDR3 length is 14 residues. With 2 bases clipped from V and 5 bases from J, the junction kept 3 bases outside the gene matches. CDR3 region: CASSFGTGEYGYTF. CDR3 nucleotide sequence: TGCGCCAGCAGCTTCGGGACAGGGGAGTATGGCTACACCTTC. The full variable domain, rest sourced from reference TRBV5-1 and TRBJ1-2, is KAGVTQTPRYLIKTRGQQVTLSCSPISGHRSVSWYQQTPGQGLQFLFEYFSETQRNKGNFPGRFSGRQFSNSRSEMNVSTLELGDSALYLCASSFGTGEYGYTFGSGTRLTVV.

This clone was counted a single time. This chain uses TRBV6-2 or TRBV6-3 with TRBJ2-7; 10 nucleotides line up with TRBD1. The germline gives CDR1 MNHEY, CDR2 SVGEGT. V lost 5 bases, J lost 2 bases, and 9 bases stayed unmatched. This CDR3 has 16 amino acids. CDR3 bases: TGTGCCAGCAGTCGCCCAAGACAGGGGGCTGCCTACGAGCAGTACTTC. It translates to CASSRPRQGAAYEQYF.

J is TRBJ1-1 and V is TRBV29-1; a possible D gene is TRBD1 (6 bases). The length of the CDR3 is 12 residues. Trimming left V 5 bases short and J 7 bases short, with 14 bases between. Germline V CDR1 and CDR2: SQVTM, ANQGSEA. The DNA for the CDR3 is TGCAGCGTTTTGCGGACAGACATTGAAGCTTTCTTT. This encodes CSVLRTDIEAFF.

The CDR3 reads CASTPGDRGFSIQYF. The CDR3 nucleotides are TGTGCCAGCACCCCAGGGGACAGGGGTTTTAGCATTCAGTACTTC. V gene TRBV28 combines with J gene TRBJ2-4, with 10 bases lining up with TRBD1. Looked up from germline, CDR1 is MDHEN and CDR2 is SYDVKM. This CDR3 comprises 15 residues. Trimming cost V 7 bases and J 9 bases; bases outside gene matches: 12.

A remark on this clone: This CDR3 is also generated by other DNA sequences in the sample. The chain combines TRBV7-3 with TRBJ2-3; the D is unclear. CDR3 length equals 14 residues. V lost 1 base and J 1 base, leaving 6 bases between the germline ends. Germline CDR1 reads SGHTA; CDR2 reads FQGTGA. The CDR3 sequence: CASSLSGGTDTQYF. The CDR3 DNA is TGTGCCAGCAGCTTAAGCGGTGGCACAGATACGCAGTATTTT.

This chain joins TRBV6-5 and TRBJ2-7; 8 bases are a match to TRBD2. The germline V gene encodes CDR1 MNHEY and CDR2 SVGAGI. V trimming: 7 bases; J trimming: 0 bases; junction bases outside the gene matches: 5. The CDR3 has 14 residues. CDR3 protein: CASNGGRYSYEQYF. The CDR3 bases are TGTGCCAGCAACGGCGGGAGGTACTCCTACGAGCAGTACTTC.